This TCR beta chain is from a study of cytomegalovirus exposure and HLA in healthy donors. Notes on the study in general: In a later analysis, around 18,000 TCR beta sequences were associated with HLA alleles at 0.05 false discovery rate. One cluster of highly shared sequence variants probably arose as a sequencing artifact. An analysis was carried out later, and it reportedly showed fewer N-insertions in an Asian-associated ancestry cluster than the approximately 610-donor mean. Later on, a genetic analysis was performed. It linked a missense variant in DCLRE1C with V- and J-gene trimming of TCR beta.

Use of 60 Vbeta and 13 Jbeta primers characterized the PCR. Using immunoSEQ multiplex PCR, the repertoire was profiled, and TCRdb retains in-frame clones only, with some absent. The sample lists 150,000 to 200,000 clones; less than 90% were seen once. On this clone: Antigen unknown.

This sequence was found in a girl aged 10 to 17 in good health and CMV-seropositive. The sample consisted of PBMCs.

The CDR3 protein is CASSFGLAAFYEQYF. The DNA for the CDR3 is TGCGCCAGCAGCTTTGGACTAGCGGCCTTCTACGAGCAGTACTTC. The chain employs TRBV5-1 and TRBJ2-5, with 10 bases identical to TRBD2. Matching the DNA end better, TRBJ2-7 makes the J call doubtful. The CDR3 is 15 residues long. Germline CDR1 is SGHRS and CDR2 is YFSETQ.